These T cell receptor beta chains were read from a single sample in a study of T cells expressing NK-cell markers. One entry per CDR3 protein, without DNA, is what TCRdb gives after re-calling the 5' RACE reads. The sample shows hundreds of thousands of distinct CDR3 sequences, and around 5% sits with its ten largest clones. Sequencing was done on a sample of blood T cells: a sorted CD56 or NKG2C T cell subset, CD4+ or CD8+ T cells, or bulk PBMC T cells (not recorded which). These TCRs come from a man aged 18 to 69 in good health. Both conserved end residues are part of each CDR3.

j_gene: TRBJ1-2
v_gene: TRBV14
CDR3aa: CASSPSGTGARGYTF

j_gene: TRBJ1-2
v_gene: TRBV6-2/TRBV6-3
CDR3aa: CASSYLKRGQLRRYAF

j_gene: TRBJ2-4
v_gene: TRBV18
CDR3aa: CASSPGQLNIQYF

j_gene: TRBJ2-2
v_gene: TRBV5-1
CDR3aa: CASSLAAQRNTGELFF

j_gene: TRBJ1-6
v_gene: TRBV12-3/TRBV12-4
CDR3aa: CASGGQVSPLHF

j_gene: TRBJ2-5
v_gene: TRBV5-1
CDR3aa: CASSPRRETQYF

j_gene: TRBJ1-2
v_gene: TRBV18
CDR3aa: CASSPIIEGRFRYTF

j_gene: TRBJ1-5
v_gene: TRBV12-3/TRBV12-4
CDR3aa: CASSSHPKTGTTYSNQPQHF

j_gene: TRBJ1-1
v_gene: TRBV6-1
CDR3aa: CASSEATGGSGNTEAFF

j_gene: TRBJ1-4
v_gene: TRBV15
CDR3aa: CATSGYTNEKLFF

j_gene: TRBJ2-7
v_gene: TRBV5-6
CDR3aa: CASSKGHRGDEQYF

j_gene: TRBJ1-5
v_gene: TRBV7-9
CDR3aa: CASSLGGTSNQPQHF

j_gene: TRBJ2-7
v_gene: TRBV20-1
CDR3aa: CSVNLPGLSPYEQYF

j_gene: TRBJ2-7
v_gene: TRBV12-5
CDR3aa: CASAKWAGGSSYEQYF

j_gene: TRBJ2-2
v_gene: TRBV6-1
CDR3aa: CASSEAMGQGGTGELFF

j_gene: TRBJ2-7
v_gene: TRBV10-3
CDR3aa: CATRGREVYEQYF

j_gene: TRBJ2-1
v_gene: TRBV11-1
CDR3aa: CASSPRLAGGSANYNEQFF

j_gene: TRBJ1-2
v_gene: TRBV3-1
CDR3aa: CASSQMRGQNYGYTF

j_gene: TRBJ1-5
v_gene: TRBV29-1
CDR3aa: CSVVGQANQPQHF

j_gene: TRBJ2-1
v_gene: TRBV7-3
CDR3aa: CASSWRGGQEQFF

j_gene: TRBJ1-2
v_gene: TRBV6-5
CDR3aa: CASSYSRTEPSGYTF

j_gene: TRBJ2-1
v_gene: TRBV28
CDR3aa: CASRPTTSNYNEQFF

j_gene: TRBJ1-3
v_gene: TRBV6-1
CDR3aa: CASIEDRSSGNTIYF

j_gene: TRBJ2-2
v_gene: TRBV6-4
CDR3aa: CASRPGLNTGELFF

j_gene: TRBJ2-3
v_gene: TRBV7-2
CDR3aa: CASSLRDYLDTQYF

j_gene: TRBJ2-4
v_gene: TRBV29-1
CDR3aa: CSVLLFGQGPYMNIQYF

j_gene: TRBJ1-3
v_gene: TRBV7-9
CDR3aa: CASSLMGITIYF

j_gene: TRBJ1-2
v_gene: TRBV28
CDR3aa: CASSQGGTLANYGYTF

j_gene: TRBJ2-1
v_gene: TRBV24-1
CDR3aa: CATSDIAGGSYNEQFF

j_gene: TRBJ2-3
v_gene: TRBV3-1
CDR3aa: CASSKNRASTDTQYF

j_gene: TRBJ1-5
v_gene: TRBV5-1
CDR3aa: CASSVSGQPQHF

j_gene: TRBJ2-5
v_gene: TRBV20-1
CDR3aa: CSARDRRTYRAETQYF

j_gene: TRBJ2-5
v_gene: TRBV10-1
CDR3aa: CASSERKVLGPSETQYF

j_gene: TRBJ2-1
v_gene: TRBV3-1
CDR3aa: CASSQGQRGYNEQFF

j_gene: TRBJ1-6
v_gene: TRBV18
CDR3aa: CASSPGTGITSPLHF

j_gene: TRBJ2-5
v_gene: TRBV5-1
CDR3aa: CASSFFSDQQKETQYF

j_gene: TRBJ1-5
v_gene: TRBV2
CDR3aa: CASSFSGQGYQPQHF

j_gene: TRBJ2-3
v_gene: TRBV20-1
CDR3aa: CKDRDLSDTQYF

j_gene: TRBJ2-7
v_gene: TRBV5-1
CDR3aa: CASSLVRGGGGSYEQYF

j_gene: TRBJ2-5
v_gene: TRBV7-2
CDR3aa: CASGGYQETQYF

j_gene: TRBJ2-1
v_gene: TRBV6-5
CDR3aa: CASRPLWSGVYNEQFF

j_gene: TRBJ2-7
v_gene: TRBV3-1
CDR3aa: CASSQVGREFYEQYF

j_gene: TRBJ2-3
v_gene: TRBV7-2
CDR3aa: CASSSRTSGVTQYF

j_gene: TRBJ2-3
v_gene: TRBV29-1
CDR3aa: CSVPRGQGTDTQYF

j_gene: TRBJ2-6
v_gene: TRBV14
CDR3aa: CASSLRGGANVLTF